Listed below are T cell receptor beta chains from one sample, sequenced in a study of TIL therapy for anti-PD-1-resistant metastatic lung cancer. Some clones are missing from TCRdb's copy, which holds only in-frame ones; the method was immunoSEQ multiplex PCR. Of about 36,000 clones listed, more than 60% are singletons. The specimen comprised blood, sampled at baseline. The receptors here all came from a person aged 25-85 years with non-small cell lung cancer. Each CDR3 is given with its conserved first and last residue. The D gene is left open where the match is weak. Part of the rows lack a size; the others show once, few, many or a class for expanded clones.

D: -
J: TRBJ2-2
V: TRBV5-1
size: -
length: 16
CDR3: CASSRVDYANTGELFF
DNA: TGCGCCAGCAGCCGCGTGGATTACGCGAACACCGGGGAGCTGTTTTTT

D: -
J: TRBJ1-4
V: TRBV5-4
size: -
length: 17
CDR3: CASSLGSGVATNEKLFF
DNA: TGTGCCAGCAGCTTGGGGTCGGGAGTTGCAACTAATGAAAAACTGTTTTTT

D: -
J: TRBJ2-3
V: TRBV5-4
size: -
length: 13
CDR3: CASSLLLEDTQYF
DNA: TGTGCCAGCAGCTTGTTACTTGAAGATACGCAGTATTTT

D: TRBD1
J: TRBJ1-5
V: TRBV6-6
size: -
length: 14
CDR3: CASTGGQGGQPQHF
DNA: TGTGCCAGCACCGGAGGACAGGGAGGTCAGCCCCAGCATTTT

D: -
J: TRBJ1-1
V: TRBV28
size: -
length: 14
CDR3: CASSPGGGGTEAFF
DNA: TGTGCCAGCAGTCCCGGGGGTGGGGGCACTGAAGCTTTCTTT

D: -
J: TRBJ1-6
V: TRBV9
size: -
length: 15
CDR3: CASSVGQMFESPLHF
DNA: TGTGCCAGCAGCGTAGGGCAAATGTTTGAGTCACCCCTCCACTTT

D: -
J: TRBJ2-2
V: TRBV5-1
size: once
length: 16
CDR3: CASSPPLTGNTGELFF
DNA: TGCGCCAGCAGCCCTCCCCTGACGGGGAACACCGGGGAGCTGTTTTTT

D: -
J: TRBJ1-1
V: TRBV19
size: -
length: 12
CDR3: CASTYANTEAFF
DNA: TGTGCCAGTACATATGCCAACACTGAAGCTTTCTTT

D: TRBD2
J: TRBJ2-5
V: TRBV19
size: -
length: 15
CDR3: CASSMGGRGKETQYF
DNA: TGTGCCAGTAGTATGGGCGGGAGAGGGAAGGAGACCCAGTACTTC

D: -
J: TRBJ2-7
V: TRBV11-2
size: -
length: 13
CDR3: CASSIGGSYEQYF
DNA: TGTGCCAGCAGTATAGGGGGGTCCTACGAGCAGTACTTC

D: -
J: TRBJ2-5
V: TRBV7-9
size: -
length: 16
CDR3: CASSDFRGGYQETQYF
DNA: TGTGCCAGCAGCGACTTTAGGGGCGGGTACCAAGAGACCCAGTACTTC

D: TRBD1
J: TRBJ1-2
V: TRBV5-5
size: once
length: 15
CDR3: CASRDRGSANYGYTF
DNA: TGTGCCAGCAGGGACAGGGGTTCGGCTAACTATGGCTACACCTTC

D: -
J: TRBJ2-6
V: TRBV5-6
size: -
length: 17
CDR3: CASSFTLAHSGANVLTF
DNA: TGTGCCAGCAGCTTTACTCTGGCCCACTCTGGGGCCAACGTCCTGACTTTC

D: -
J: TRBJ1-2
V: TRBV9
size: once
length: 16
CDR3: CASSVGGPFAREGYTF
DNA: TGTGCCAGCAGCGTAGGAGGACCCTTTGCAAGGGAGGGCTACACCTTC

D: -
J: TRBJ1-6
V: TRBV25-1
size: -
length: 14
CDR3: CASLGAATNSPLHF
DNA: TGTGCCAGTCTGGGGGCAGCCACCAATTCACCCCTCCACTTT

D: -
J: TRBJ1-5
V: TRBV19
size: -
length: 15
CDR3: CASSNGADRNQPQHF
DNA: TGTGCCAGTAGCAACGGGGCTGATCGCAATCAGCCCCAGCATTTT

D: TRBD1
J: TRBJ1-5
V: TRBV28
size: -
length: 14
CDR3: CASKGTGGHQPQHF
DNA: TGTGCCAGCAAGGGGACAGGGGGGCATCAGCCCCAGCATTTT

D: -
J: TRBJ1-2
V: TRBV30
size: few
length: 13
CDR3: CAWMAESDYGYTF
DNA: TGTGCCTGGATGGCGGAATCGGACTATGGCTACACCTTC

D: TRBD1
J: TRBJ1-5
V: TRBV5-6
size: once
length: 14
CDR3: CASSLRQGAGTQHF
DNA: TGTGCCAGCAGCTTGAGGCAGGGGGCAGGGACCCAGCATTTT

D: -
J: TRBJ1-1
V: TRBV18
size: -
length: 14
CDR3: CASSPQNMNTEAFF
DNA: TGTGCCAGCTCACCACAAAACATGAACACTGAAGCTTTCTTT

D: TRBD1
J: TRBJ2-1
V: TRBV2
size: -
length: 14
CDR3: CASSVQGAHNEQFF
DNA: TGTGCCAGCAGTGTGCAGGGGGCGCACAATGAGCAGTTCTTC

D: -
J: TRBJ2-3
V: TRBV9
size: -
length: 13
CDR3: CASSVASTDTQYF
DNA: TGTGCCAGCAGCGTAGCGAGCACAGATACGCAGTATTTT

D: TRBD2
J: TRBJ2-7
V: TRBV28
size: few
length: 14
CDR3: CASSPSGRVYEQYF
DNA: TGTGCCAGCAGCCCTAGCGGGAGGGTCTACGAGCAGTACTTC

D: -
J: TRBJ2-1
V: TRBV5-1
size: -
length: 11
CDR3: CASSLANEQFF
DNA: TGCGCCAGCAGCTTGGCCAATGAGCAGTTCTTC

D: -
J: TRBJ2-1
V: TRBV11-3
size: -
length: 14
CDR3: CASSRGLGSDEQFF
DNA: TGTGCCAGCAGCCGGGGTTTGGGAAGCGATGAGCAGTTCTTC

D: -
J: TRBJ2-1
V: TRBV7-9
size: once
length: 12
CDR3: CASSFSFNEQFF
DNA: TGTGCCAGCAGCTTCAGTTTCAATGAGCAGTTCTTC

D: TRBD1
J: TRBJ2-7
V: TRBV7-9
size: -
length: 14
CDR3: CASSFGQVSYEQYF
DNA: TGTGCCAGCAGCTTCGGACAGGTCTCCTACGAGCAGTACTTC

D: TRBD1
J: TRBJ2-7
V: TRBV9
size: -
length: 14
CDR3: CASSVGTGRYEQYF
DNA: TGTGCCAGCAGCGTAGGGACAGGGAGGTACGAGCAGTACTTC

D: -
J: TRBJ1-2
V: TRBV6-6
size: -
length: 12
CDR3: CASMGRTYGYTF
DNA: TGTGCCAGCATGGGGCGGACTTATGGCTACACCTTC